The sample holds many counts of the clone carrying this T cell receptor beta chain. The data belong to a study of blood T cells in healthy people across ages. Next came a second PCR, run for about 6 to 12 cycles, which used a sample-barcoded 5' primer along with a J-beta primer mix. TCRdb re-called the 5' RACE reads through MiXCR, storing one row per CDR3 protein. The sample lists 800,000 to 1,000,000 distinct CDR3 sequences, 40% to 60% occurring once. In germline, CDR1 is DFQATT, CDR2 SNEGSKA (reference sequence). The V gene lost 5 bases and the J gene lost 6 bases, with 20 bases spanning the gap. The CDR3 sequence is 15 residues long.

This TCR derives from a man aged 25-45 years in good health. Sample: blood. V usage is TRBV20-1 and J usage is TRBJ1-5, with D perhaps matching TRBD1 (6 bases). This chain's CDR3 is CSAVKPQGYGQPQHF. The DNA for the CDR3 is TGCAGTGCTGTAAAACCACAGGGATACGGTCAGCCCCAGCATTTT.